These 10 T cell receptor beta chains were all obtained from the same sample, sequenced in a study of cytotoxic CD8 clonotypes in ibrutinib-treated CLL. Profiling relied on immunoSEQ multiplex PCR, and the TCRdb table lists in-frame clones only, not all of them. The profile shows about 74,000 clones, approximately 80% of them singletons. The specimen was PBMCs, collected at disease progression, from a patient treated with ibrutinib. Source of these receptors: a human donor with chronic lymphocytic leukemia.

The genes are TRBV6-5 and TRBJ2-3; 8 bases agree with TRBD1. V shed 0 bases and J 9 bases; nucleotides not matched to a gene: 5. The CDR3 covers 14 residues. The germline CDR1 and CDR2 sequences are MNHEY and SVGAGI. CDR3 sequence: CASSYSIRQGTQYF. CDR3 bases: TGTGCCAGCAGTTACTCAATTAGACAGGGGACGCAGTATTTT.

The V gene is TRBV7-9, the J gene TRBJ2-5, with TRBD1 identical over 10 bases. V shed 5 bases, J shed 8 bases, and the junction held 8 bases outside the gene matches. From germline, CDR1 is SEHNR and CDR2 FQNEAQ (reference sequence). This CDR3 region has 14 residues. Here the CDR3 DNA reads TGTGCCAGCAGCCCTACGGGACAGGGGTTCACCCAGTACTTC. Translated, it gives CASSPTGQGFTQYF.

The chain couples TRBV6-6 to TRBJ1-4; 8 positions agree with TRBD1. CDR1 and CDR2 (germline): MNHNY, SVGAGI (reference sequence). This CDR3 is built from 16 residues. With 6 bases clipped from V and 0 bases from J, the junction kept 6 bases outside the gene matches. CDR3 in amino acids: CASSRLQGATNEKLFF. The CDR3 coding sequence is TGTGCCAGCAGCAGACTACAGGGGGCAACTAATGAAAAACTGTTTTTT.

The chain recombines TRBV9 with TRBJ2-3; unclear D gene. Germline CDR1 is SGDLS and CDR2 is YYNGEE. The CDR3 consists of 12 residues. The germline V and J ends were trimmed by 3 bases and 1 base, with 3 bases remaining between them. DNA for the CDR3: TGTGCCAGCAGCGACCGCACAGATACGCAGTATTTT. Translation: CASSDRTDTQYF. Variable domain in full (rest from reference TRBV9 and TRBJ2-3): DSGVTQTPKHLITATGQRVTLRCSPRSGDLSVYWYQQSLDQGLQFLIQYYNGEERAKGNILERFSAQQFPDLHSELNLSSLELGDSALYFCASSDRTDTQYFGPGTRLTVL.

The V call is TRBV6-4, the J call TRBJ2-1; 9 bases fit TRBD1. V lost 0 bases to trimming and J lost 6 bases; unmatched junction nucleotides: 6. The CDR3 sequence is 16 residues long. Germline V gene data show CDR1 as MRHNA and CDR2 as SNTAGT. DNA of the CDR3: TGTGCCAGCAGTGACTCCCCCGGGACAGGGCGCAATGAGCAGTTCTTC. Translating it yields CASSDSPGTGRNEQFF.

The CDR3 DNA follows: TGTGCCAGCAGCGTAGGAGTAGGGGCGAACTATGGCTACACCTTC. Translated: CASSVGVGANYGYTF. The chain is built from TRBV9 and TRBJ1-2; maybe TRBD1 (5 bases). The CDR3 is made up of 15 amino acids. Trimming left V 0 bases short and J 2 bases short, with 11 bases between. The germline gives CDR1 SGDLS, CDR2 YYNGEE.

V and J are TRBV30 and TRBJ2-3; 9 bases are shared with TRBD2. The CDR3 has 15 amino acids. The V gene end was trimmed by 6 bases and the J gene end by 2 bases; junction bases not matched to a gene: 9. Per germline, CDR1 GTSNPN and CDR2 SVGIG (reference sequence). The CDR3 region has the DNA TGTGCCTGCTCGGCGGCGGGGGGGGTCACAGATACGCAGTATTTT. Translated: CACSAAGGVTDTQYF. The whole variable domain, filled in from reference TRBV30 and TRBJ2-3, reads SQTIHQWPATLVQPVGSPLSLECTVEGTSNPNLYWYRQAAGRGLQLLFYSVGIGQISSEVPQNLSASRPQDRQFILSSKKLLLSDSGFYLCACSAAGGVTDTQYFGPGTRLTVL.

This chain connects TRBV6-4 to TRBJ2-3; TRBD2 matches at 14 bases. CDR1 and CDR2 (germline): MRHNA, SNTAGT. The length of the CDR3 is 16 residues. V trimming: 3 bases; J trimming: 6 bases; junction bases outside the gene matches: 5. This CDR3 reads CASSETSGGASDTQYF. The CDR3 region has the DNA TGTGCCAGCAGTGAGACTAGCGGGGGGGCCAGTGATACGCAGTATTTT.

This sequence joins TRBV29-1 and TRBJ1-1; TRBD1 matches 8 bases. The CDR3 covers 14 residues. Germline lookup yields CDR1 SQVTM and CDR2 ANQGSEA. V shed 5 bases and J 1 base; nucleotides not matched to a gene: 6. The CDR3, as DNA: TGCAGCGTTAACACCGGGACAGGGAACACTGAAGCTTTCTTT. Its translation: CSVNTGTGNTEAFF.

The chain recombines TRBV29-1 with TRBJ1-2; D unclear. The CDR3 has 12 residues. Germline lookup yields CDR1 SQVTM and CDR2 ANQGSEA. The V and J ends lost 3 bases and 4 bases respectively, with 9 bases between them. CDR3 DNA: TGCAGCGTTGATATGGAGACCTATGGCTACACCTTC. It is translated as CSVDMETYGYTF.